The present T cell receptor (beta chain) was sequenced within a study of T cells in Graves' hyperthyroidism and ophthalmopathy. Criteria for exclusion of patients were uncontrolled infection, other autoimmune disease, pregnancy or lactation. What was amplified from RNA transcripts were TCR beta CDR3 regions. Carried out on the TCR CDR3, a first-round RT-PCR used the HTBI primer set. TCRdb reanalysed the multiplex PCR reads using MiXCR and keeps one entry per CDR3 protein. The repertoire holds fewer than 500,000 distinct CDR3 sequences, with under 15% as singletons. The CDR3 length is 14 residues. Germline CDR1 and CDR2: DFQATT and SNEGSKA (reference sequence).

The clonotype originates from a man in his late teens or twenties with Graves' ophthalmopathy. The sequencing sample was made of blood. The rearrangement links TRBV20-1 to TRBJ2-7; TRBD2 matches 7 bases. The J call may be mistaken, given a closer DNA end match to TRBJ2-1. The CDR3 bases are TGCAGTGCTAAACCGGGCGGGGGAAGCTACGAGCAGTTCTTC. It specifies CSAKPGGGSYEQFF.